This is a list of T cell receptor beta chains from one sample in a study of blood T cell repertoires in COVID-19. Sequenced by immunoSEQ multiplex PCR; TCRdb stores in-frame clones only, minus some. Counted here are 200,000 to 250,000 clones, more than 75% occurring once; the ten biggest clones make up approximately 4.6%. Sequenced material: PBMCs or T cells enriched from blood (not recorded which). The origin of the receptors is a man under 40 with acute COVID-19. CDR3s include the opening cysteine and the closing phenylalanine or tryptophan. Fields, in order: D gene, V gene, clone size, J gene, CDR3 DNA, CDR3 protein. A D gene is named only where the DNA matches it firmly. Rows give clone size only sometimes, using once, few, many, or a class for an expanded clone.

TRBD1	TRBV19	NA	TRBJ1-2	TGTGCCAGCCAGACGAACAGGGGAGGCTATGGCTACACCTTC	CASQTNRGGYGYTF
TRBD2	TRBV9	NA	TRBJ2-2	TGTGCCAGCAGCGTAGTAGCGGGGCTCACCGGGGAGCTGTTTTTT	CASSVVAGLTGELFF
NA	TRBV13	NA	TRBJ1-1	TGTGCCAGCAGCCCTTGGGGACTTAGAAGGAACACTGAAGCTTTCTTT	CASSPWGLRRNTEAFF
NA	TRBV11-2	NA	TRBJ1-3	TGTGCCAGCAGCTTAGGTTTAATCTCCGGAAACACCATATATTTT	CASSLGLISGNTIYF
TRBD1	TRBV28	NA	TRBJ1-5	TGTGCCAGCAGTTTAGCGGGACAGGGGCTTCAGCCCCAGCATTTT	CASSLAGQGLQPQHF
TRBD2	TRBV9	NA	TRBJ2-3	TGTGCCAGCAGCGTTAGCGGGGTTAGCACAGATACGCAGTATTTT	CASSVSGVSTDTQYF
NA	TRBV21-1	NA	TRBJ1-2	TGTGCCAGCAGCGAACAACCTGACAGCCCTTCTAACTATGGCTACACCTTC	CASSEQPDSPSNYGYTF
NA	TRBV5-6	NA	TRBJ2-3	TGTGCCAGCAGCTTGGGGGTGGGAGGCACAGATACGCAGTATTTT	CASSLGVGGTDTQYF
NA	TRBV5-4	NA	TRBJ2-1	TGTGCCAGCAGCTTGGCCCCCCAGTTGTATGAGCAGTTCTTC	CASSLAPQLYEQFF
TRBD1	TRBV7-6	NA	TRBJ1-4	TGTGCCAGCAGCTTTACAGACAGGGGGCTCAGTGAAAAACTGTTTTTT	CASSFTDRGLSEKLFF
TRBD1	TRBV7-9	NA	TRBJ1-6	TGTGCCAGCAGCCAAGGACAGGGAACCTCACCCCTCCACTTT	CASSQGQGTSPLHF
NA	TRBV9	few	TRBJ2-7	TGTGCCAGCAGCGTAGGGAGTAGCGGCCCTGGAGAGCAGTACTTC	CASSVGSSGPGEQYF